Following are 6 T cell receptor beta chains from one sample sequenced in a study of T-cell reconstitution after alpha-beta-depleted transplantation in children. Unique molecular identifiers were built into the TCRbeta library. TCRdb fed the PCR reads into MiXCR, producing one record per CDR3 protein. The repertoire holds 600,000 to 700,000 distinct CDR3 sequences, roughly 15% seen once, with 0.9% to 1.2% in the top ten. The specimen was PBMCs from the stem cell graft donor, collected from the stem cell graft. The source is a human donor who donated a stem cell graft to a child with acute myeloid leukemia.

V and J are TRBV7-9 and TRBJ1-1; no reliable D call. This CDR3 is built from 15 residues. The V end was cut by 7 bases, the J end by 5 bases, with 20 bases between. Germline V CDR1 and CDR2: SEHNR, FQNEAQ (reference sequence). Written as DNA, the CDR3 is TGTGCCAGCATCAAGGGCGGACGGGGAAAGACTGAAGCTTTCTTT. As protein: CASIKGGRGKTEAFF.

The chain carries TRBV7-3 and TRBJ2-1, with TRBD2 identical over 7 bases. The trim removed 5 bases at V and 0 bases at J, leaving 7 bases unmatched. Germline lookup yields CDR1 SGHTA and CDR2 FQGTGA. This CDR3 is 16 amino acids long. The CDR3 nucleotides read TGTGCCAGCAGCCGATTCGGGGGGAGCTCCTACAATGAGCAGTTCTTC. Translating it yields CASSRFGGSSYNEQFF.

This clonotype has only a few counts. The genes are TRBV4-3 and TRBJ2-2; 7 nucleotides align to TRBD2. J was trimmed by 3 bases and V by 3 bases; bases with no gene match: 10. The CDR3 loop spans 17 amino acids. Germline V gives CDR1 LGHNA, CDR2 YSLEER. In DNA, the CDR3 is TGCGCCAGCAGCCATCTTCGCCCGGGGGGACACACCGGGGAGCTGTTTTTT. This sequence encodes CASSHLRPGGHTGELFF.

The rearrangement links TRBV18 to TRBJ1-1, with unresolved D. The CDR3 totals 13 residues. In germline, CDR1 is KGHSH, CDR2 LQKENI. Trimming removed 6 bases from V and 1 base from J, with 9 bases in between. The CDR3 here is CASSIGENTEAFF. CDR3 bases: TGTGCCAGCTCGATTGGGGAGAACACTGAAGCTTTCTTT.

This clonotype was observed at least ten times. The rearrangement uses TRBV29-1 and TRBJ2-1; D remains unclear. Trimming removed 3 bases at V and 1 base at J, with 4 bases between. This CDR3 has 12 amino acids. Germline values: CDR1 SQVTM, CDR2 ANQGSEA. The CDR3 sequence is CSVDVSYNEQFF. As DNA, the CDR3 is TGCAGCGTTGATGTATCCTACAATGAGCAGTTCTTC.

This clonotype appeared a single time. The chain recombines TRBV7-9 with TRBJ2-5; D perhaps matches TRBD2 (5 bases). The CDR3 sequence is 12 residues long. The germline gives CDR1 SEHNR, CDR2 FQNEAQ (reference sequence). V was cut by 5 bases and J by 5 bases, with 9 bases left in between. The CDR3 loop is CASSSWEETQYF. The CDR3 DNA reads TGTGCCAGCAGCAGCTGGGAGGAGACCCAGTACTTC.